Following are 30 T cell receptor beta chains from one sample sequenced in a study of blood T cell repertoires in COVID-19. Method: immunoSEQ multiplex PCR; TCRdb's copy keeps in-frame clones and lacks some. This table has around 230,000 clones, around 80% appearing once. What was sequenced was peripheral blood. Every receptor here comes from a woman between 50 and 59 years old with acute or convalescent COVID-19.

CDR3 sequence reads: CASSLRSGTREETQYF. CDR3 bases: TGTGCCAGCAGTTTACGCTCCGGGACTAGAGAAGAGACCCAGTACTTC. This chain uses TRBV28 with TRBJ2-5; 8 bases align to TRBD2. After removal of 2 bases from V and 3 bases from J, the junction contained 8 bases not matched to a gene. The CDR3 has 16 residues. Looked up from germline, CDR1 is MDHEN and CDR2 is SYDVKM.

The sample holds many counts of this clone. Other DNA sequences within the sample encode an identical CDR3. V and J are TRBV7-3 and TRBJ2-1; 7 bases align to TRBD1. Germline V CDR1 and CDR2: SGHTA, FQGTGA. The V gene end was trimmed by 5 bases and the J gene end by 6 bases; junction bases not matched to a gene: 7. This CDR3 is built from 14 residues. CDR3 sequence (DNA): TGTGCCAGCAGCCCCTCCAGGGACAGCAATGAGCAGTTCTTC. Protein sequence: CASSPSRDSNEQFF.

The chain joins TRBV7-2 to TRBJ2-7; 8 nucleotides agree with TRBD2. The CDR3 covers 15 residues. Germline V gene lookup returns CDR1 SGHTA and CDR2 FQGNSA. V was clipped by 1 base and J by 2 bases; unmatched bases: 4. CDR3 residues: CASSLVAGPTYEQYF. CDR3 nucleotide sequence: TGTGCCAGCAGCTTAGTAGCGGGACCCACCTACGAGCAGTACTTC.

The chain recombines TRBV5-1 with TRBJ1-1; a possible D gene is TRBD1 (6 bases). The CDR3 extends over 15 amino acids. Germline CDR1 SGHRS, CDR2 YFSETQ. Trimming removed 3 bases from V and 0 bases from J, with 12 bases in between. The chain's CDR3 is CASSWGHGVNTEAFF. The CDR3 coding sequence is TGCGCCAGCAGCTGGGGACACGGAGTGAACACTGAAGCTTTCTTT.

V and J are TRBV24-1 and TRBJ2-1; 8 nucleotides match TRBD2. V lost 5 bases, J lost 4 bases, and 15 bases stayed unmatched. Germline CDR1 is KGHDR and CDR2 is SFDVKD. The CDR3 contains 18 residues. The CDR3 DNA reads as TGTGCCACCAGTGGGCGAGAGGGACTAGGGGTTTCTTACAATGAGCAGTTCTTC. Its protein is CATSGREGLGVSYNEQFF.

The rearrangement uses TRBV6-5 and TRBJ1-6, with D possibly TRBD1 on 6 matching bases. CDR1 is MNHEY and CDR2 is SVGAGI in the germline V gene. CDR3 length equals 16 residues. The ends were cut back, 4 bases at V and 10 bases at J, with 20 bases in the middle. The DNA of the CDR3 is TGTGCCAGCAGTTTATCCTCGACAGGACGACGATCACCCCTCCACTTT. Protein: CASSLSSTGRRSPLHF.

The V and J genes are TRBV9 and TRBJ2-2, with 15 bases lining up with TRBD2. From germline, CDR1 is SGDLS and CDR2 YYNGEE. The length of the CDR3 is 21 residues. The ends lost 3 bases at V and 0 bases at J; junction bases unmatched: 12. CDR3 DNA: TGTGCCAGCAGCGCTAATACCGGGACTAGCGGGAGGTACGCGAACACCGGGGAGCTGTTTTTT. Amino acid sequence: CASSANTGTSGRYANTGELFF.

The chain couples TRBV18 to TRBJ1-1; possible D gene TRBD1, 5 bases. This CDR3 region has 18 residues. V dropped 4 bases and J dropped 7 bases, with 28 bases sitting between them. Germline assignment: CDR1 KGHSH and CDR2 LQKENI. CDR3 nucleotide sequence: TGTGCCAGCTCACTAGTTTACAGGCCTAACGGGCGGGAGGGTGAAGCTTTCTTT. Amino acid sequence: CASSLVYRPNGREGEAFF.

This chain connects TRBV19 to TRBJ2-7; 7 positions agree with TRBD1. The CDR3 sequence is 16 residues long. With 7 bases clipped from V and 0 bases from J, the junction kept 12 bases outside the gene matches. Per the germline V gene, CDR1 is LNHDA and CDR2 is SQIVND (reference sequence). The CDR3 reads CASTPGATGSSYEQYF. The CDR3, as DNA: TGTGCCAGTACCCCTGGGGCGACAGGGAGCTCCTACGAGCAGTACTTC.

This clone was seen only a few times. V is TRBV7-6 and J is TRBJ2-2; D gene unclear. Germline CDR1 is SGHVS and CDR2 is FNYEAQ. The CDR3 consists of 12 residues. V lost 1 base, J lost 8 bases, and 5 bases lay in between. The CDR3 nucleotides are TGTGCCAGCAGCTTAGGGCAGGGGGAGCTGTTTTTT. As protein: CASSLGQGELFF.

The chain employs TRBV11-2 and TRBJ1-1, with TRBD1 as a possible D gene (5 bases). Germline CDR1 is SGHAT and CDR2 is FQNNGV. The CDR3 length is 12 residues. Trimming left V 6 bases short and J 7 bases short, with 12 bases between. The CDR3 loop is CASSPQGVEAFF. In nucleotides, the CDR3 is TGTGCCAGCAGTCCTCAAGGGGTTGAAGCTTTCTTT.

V gene TRBV10-3 combines with J gene TRBJ1-1; D not certain. This CDR3 comprises 11 residues. CDR1 ENHRY and CDR2 SYGVKD come from the germline V gene. The germline V and J ends were trimmed by 10 bases and 1 base, with 7 bases remaining between them. CDR3 coding DNA: TGTGCCACACGGGGGAACACTGAAGCTTTCTTT. Translation: CATRGNTEAFF.

The genes are TRBV6-1 and TRBJ1-4; 7 bases match TRBD1. Trimming took 0 bases from V and 3 from J; bases not matched to a gene: 10. The CDR3 totals 18 residues. Germline loops: CDR1 MNHNS, CDR2 SASEGT. The CDR3 coding sequence is TGTGCCAGCAGTGAAGCATCGGGGACAGCAACTTCTAATGAAAAACTGTTTTTT. Protein: CASSEASGTATSNEKLFF.

DNA of the CDR3: TGTGCCAGCAGCTTGGGACAGAAAGAGACCCAGTACTTC. Protein: CASSLGQKETQYF. The chain is built from TRBV11-2 and TRBJ2-5, with 7 nucleotides matching TRBD1. Losses at the gene ends were 3 bases for V and 3 bases for J; bases not matched to a gene: 1. Germline V gene sequence: CDR1 SGHAT, CDR2 FQNNGV. The CDR3 extends over 13 amino acids.

The chain joins TRBV3-1 (or the pseudogene TRBV3-2) to TRBJ1-2; TRBD1 agrees at 9 bases. V lost 4 bases to trimming and J lost 8 bases; unmatched junction nucleotides: 8. This CDR3 spans 14 amino acids. Germline CDR1 is LGHDT and CDR2 is YNNKEL (reference sequence). In DNA, the CDR3 is TGTGCCAGCAGCCCGTTACAGGGGGCGGGCGGCTACACCTTC. Translated: CASSPLQGAGGYTF.

The chain uses TRBV3-1 (or the pseudogene TRBV3-2) and TRBJ2-3, with 9 nucleotides matching TRBD2. The CDR3 totals 14 residues. Germline CDR1 is LGHDT and CDR2 is YNNKEL (reference sequence). J gave up 3 bases and V 4 bases, and 2 bases lay outside the gene matches. CDR3 sequence (DNA): TGTGCCAGCAGCCCTAGCGGGATAACAGATACGCAGTATTTT. Protein product: CASSPSGITDTQYF.

The J gene is TRBJ2-1, the V gene TRBV7-2; D is perhaps TRBD2 (6 bases). This CDR3 has 16 amino acids. Trimming removed 1 base from V and 0 bases from J, with 10 bases in between. Germline V gene sequence: CDR1 SGHTA, CDR2 FQGNSA. The chain's CDR3 is CASSLGAGTSYNEQFF. DNA for the CDR3: TGTGCCAGCAGCTTAGGAGCGGGTACCTCCTACAATGAGCAGTTCTTC.

This chain joins TRBV28 and TRBJ1-2; D not certain. V shed 5 bases and J shed 5 bases, with 9 bases lying between them. The CDR3 has 12 amino acids. CDR1 and CDR2 from the germline V gene are MDHEN and SYDVKM. The CDR3 is CASSLRYYGYTF. In nucleotides, the CDR3 is TGTGCCAGCAGTCTTCGCTATTATGGCTACACCTTC.

The V gene is TRBV7-2, the J gene TRBJ2-3; 8 nucleotides line up with TRBD1. J gave up 1 base and V 5 bases, and 8 bases lay outside the gene matches. The CDR3 spans 16 residues. CDR1 is SGHTA, CDR2 FQGNSA, per germline. This CDR3 reads CASSPTGGRGTDTQYF. The CDR3 DNA reads TGTGCCAGCAGCCCTACAGGGGGTAGGGGCACAGATACGCAGTATTTT.

The gene calls are TRBV19 and TRBJ2-1; a weak D match, TRBD2 (6 bases). V was shortened by 0 bases and J by 1 base, with 7 bases between the two germline ends. The germline CDR1 and CDR2 sequences are LNHDA and SQIVND (reference sequence). The CDR3 covers 15 residues. CDR3 loop: CASSIDGGSYNEQFF. CDR3 coding DNA: TGTGCCAGTAGTATAGATGGGGGGTCCTACAATGAGCAGTTCTTC.

The J gene is TRBJ2-7, the V gene TRBV5-8, with 10 positions matching TRBD2. The CDR3 totals 15 residues. Unmatched junction bases numbered 1, after V lost 0 bases and J lost 1 base. Germline lookup yields CDR1 SGHTS and CDR2 YDEGEE. CDR3 protein: CASSLELAGSYEQYF. The CDR3 nucleotides read TGTGCCAGCAGCTTGGAACTAGCGGGATCCTACGAGCAGTACTTC.

The gene calls are TRBV6-6 and TRBJ1-3, with a tentative D call TRBD1 (5 bases). The length of the CDR3 is 15 residues. V was pared by 4 bases and J by 0 bases, with 10 bases between. The germline gives CDR1 MNHNY, CDR2 SVGAGI (reference sequence). This chain's CDR3 is CASSSSGSSGNTIYF. The CDR3 DNA follows: TGTGCCAGCAGTTCCTCAGGGAGCTCTGGAAACACCATATATTTT.

This sequence joins TRBV27 and TRBJ2-7, with 7 positions matching TRBD1. The CDR3 is 15 amino acids. Germline V gene lookup returns CDR1 MNHEY and CDR2 SMNVEV (reference sequence). V gave up 6 bases and J gave up 5 bases; unmatched junction bases: 13. The CDR3 DNA sequence: TGTGCCAGCAGATCACTTGACCGGGACAGCCACGAGCAGTACTTC. Protein sequence: CASRSLDRDSHEQYF.

The genes are TRBV18 and TRBJ2-1; 13 nucleotides align to TRBD2. Trimming removed 3 bases from V and 6 bases from J; junction bases left unmatched: 8. CDR1 and CDR2 from the germline V gene are KGHSH and LQKENI. The CDR3 has 17 residues. The CDR3 coding sequence is TGTGCCAGCTCACCGCGGACTAGCGGGAGAGGGGCCAATGAGCAGTTCTTC. This gives the protein CASSPRTSGRGANEQFF.

V gene TRBV5-1 combines with J gene TRBJ2-3, with 10 nucleotides matching TRBD2. The CDR3 length is 13 residues. Germline CDR1 SGHRS, CDR2 YFSETQ. J was trimmed by 1 base and V by 9 bases; bases with no gene match: 2. CDR3 sequence: CATGTSGTDTQYF. The CDR3 bases are TGCGCCACCGGGACTAGCGGCACAGATACGCAGTATTTT.

The chain carries TRBV4-1 and TRBJ2-7, with D perhaps TRBD1 (6 bases). The CDR3 length is 16 residues. From germline, CDR1 is MGHRA and CDR2 YSYEKL. Trimming shortened V by 0 bases and J by 9 bases, and 21 bases separated the two germline ends. The CDR3 DNA follows: TGCGCCAGCAGCCAAGAGCAGCTAGGGGGATTCTCCGCGCAGTACTTC. Translated: CASSQEQLGGFSAQYF.

The chain has TRBV18 and TRBJ1-1; TRBD1 agrees at 7 bases. The junction had 6 bases not matched to a gene; V was cut back by 2 bases and J by 6 bases. The CDR3 is made up of 14 amino acids. Germline V lookup: CDR1 KGHSH, CDR2 LQKENI. Written as DNA, the CDR3 is TGTGCCAGCTCACCAGGGACAGAGAGCTCTGAAGCTTTCTTT. Its protein product is CASSPGTESSEAFF.

The rearrangement links TRBV29-1 to TRBJ2-1; TRBD2 might be the D (5 bases). V dropped 3 bases and J dropped 11 bases, with 17 bases sitting between them. CDR1 and CDR2 from the germline V gene are SQVTM and ANQGSEA. CDR3 size: 13 residues. As DNA, the CDR3 is TGCAGCGTTGACGGCCCGACTACAATGAAGCAGTTCTTC. Its translation is CSVDGPTTMKQFF.

For this clone: Distinct nucleotide sequences in the sample also encode this CDR3. The chain has TRBV28 and TRBJ1-4; 9 bases agree with TRBD1. The CDR3 runs 15 residues. V lost 4 bases, J lost 8 bases, and 8 bases stayed unmatched. Germline V CDR1 and CDR2: MDHEN, SYDVKM. CDR3 nucleotides: TGTGCCAGCAGTTCCCCGGGACAGGGCGGCGAAAAACTGTTTTTT. It is translated as CASSSPGQGGEKLFF.

Worth noting for this clone: The sample carries other DNA sequences with the same CDR3. The gene calls are TRBV20-1 and TRBJ2-7; D is uncertain. The CDR3 sequence is 12 residues long. CDR1 is DFQATT and CDR2 is SNEGSKA in the germline V gene (reference sequence). Trimming took off 3 bases at V and 0 bases at J, with 6 bases between the two ends. The CDR3 loop is CSASDSSYEQYF. DNA for the CDR3: TGCAGTGCTAGTGACTCCTCCTACGAGCAGTACTTC.